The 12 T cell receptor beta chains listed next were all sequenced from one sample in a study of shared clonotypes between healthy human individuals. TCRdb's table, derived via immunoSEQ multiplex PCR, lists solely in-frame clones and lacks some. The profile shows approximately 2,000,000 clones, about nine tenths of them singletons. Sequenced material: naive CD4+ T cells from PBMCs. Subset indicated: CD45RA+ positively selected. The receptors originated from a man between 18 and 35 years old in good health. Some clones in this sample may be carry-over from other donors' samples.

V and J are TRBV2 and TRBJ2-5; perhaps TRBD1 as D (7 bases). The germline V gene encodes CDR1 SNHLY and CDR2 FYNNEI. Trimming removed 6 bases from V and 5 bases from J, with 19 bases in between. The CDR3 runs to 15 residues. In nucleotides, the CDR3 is TGTGCCAGCAGAGGGGGCGGGATCGTGGGGGAGACCCAGTACTTC. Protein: CASRGGGIVGETQYF.

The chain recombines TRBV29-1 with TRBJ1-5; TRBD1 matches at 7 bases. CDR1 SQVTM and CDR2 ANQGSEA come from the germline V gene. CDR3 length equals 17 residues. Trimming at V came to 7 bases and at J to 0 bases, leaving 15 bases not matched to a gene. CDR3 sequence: CSAVVGTEINSNQPQHF. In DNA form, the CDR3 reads TGCAGCGCGGTGGTCGGGACAGAAATTAATAGCAATCAGCCCCAGCATTTT.

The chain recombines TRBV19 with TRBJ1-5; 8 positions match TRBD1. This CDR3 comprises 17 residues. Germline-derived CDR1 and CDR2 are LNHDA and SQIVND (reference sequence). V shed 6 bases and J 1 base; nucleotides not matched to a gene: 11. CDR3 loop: CASSSRGLPRSNQPQHF. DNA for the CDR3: TGTGCCAGTAGCTCCAGGGGGCTCCCTAGGAGCAATCAGCCCCAGCATTTT.

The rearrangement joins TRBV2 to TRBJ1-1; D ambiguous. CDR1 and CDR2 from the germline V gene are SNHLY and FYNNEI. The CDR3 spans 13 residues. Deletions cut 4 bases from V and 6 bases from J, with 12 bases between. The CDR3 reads CASSVIQRAEAFF. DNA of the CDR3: TGTGCCAGCAGTGTTATTCAGAGGGCTGAAGCTTTCTTT.

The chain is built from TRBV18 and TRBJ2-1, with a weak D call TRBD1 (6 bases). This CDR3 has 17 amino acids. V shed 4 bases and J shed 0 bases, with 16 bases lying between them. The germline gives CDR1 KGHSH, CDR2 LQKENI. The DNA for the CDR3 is TGTGCCAGCTCACTTAACAGGGCCCCCAGCTCCTACAATGAGCAGTTCTTC. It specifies CASSLNRAPSSYNEQFF.

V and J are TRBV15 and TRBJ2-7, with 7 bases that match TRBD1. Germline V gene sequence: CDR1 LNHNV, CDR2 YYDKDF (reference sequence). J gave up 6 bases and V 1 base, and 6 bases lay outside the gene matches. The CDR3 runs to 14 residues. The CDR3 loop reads CATSRATGQPEQYF. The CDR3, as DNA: TGTGCCACCAGCAGAGCGACAGGGCAGCCCGAGCAGTACTTC.

The CDR3 coding sequence is TGCGCCAGCAGCTCACTTGGGGGGGCAGCTAATGAAAAACTGTTTTTT. Translation gives CASSSLGGAANEKLFF. The chain combines TRBV5-1 with TRBJ1-4; D might be TRBD1 (6 bases). The germline CDR1 and CDR2 sequences are SGHRS and YFSETQ. The CDR3 extends over 16 amino acids. V gave up 3 bases and J gave up 3 bases, with 15 bases separating them.

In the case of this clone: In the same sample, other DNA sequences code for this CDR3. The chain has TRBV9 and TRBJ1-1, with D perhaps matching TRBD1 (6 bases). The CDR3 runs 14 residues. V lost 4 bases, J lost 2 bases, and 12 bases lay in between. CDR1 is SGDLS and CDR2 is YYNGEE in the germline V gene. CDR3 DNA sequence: TGTGCCAGCAGCCCAACGGGGGGCAACACTGAAGCTTTCTTT. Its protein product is CASSPTGGNTEAFF.

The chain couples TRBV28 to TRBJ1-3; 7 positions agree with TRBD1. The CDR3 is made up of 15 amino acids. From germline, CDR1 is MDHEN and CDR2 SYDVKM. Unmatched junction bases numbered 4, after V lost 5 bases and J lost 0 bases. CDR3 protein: CASSQTGSSGNTIYF. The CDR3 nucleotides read TGTGCCAGCAGTCAGACAGGGAGCTCTGGAAACACCATATATTTT. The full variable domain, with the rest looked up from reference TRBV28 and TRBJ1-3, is DVKVTQSSRYLVKRTGEKVFLECVQDMDHENMFWYRQDPGLGLRLIYFSYDVKMKEKGDIPEGYSVSREKKERFSLILESASTNQTSMYLCASSQTGSSGNTIYFGEGSWLTVV.

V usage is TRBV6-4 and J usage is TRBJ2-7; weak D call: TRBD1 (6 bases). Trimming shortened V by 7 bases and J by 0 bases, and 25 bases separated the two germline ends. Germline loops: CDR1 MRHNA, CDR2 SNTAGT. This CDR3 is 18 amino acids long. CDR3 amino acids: CASTPQGAGTTPSYEQYF. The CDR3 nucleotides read TGTGCCAGCACTCCACAGGGCGCTGGGACCACTCCCTCCTACGAGCAGTACTTC.

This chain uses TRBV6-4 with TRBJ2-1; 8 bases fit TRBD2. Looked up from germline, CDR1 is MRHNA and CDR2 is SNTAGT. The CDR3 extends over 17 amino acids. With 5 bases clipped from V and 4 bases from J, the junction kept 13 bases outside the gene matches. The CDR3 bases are TGTGCCAGCAGTCCTAGTCGCGGGAGGCACGGGTACAATGAGCAGTTCTTC. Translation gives CASSPSRGRHGYNEQFF.

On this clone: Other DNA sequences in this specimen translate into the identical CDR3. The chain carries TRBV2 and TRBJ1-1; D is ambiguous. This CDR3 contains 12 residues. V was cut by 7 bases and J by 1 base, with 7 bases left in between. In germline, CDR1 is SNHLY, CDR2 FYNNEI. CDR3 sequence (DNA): TGTGCCAGCACCCCCCAGAACACTGAAGCTTTCTTT. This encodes CASTPQNTEAFF.